Following are 21 T cell receptor beta chains from one sample sequenced in a study of identical twins. TCRdb re-called the 5' RACE reads through MiXCR, storing one row per CDR3 protein. The sample shows under 800,000 distinct CDR3 sequences, around 20% of them seen only once. The same sample was also studied in work on T cells expressing NK-cell markers.

The material sequenced was PBMCs. The receptors come from a woman aged 18-35 years in good health.

This chain uses TRBV5-5 with TRBJ2-1; 8 bases agree with TRBD2. Losses at the gene ends were 7 bases for V and 4 bases for J; bases not matched to a gene: 7. Germline V CDR1 and CDR2: SGHKS, YYEKEE (reference sequence). CDR3 length equals 14 residues. The CDR3 here is CASVAGNSYNEQFF. CDR3 sequence (DNA): TGTGCCAGCGTAGCGGGAAATTCTTACAATGAGCAGTTCTTC.

V is TRBV20-1 and J is TRBJ2-1; D not certain. Germline CDR1 is DFQATT and CDR2 is SNEGSKA (reference sequence). This CDR3 comprises 13 residues. Trimming took off 6 bases at V and 4 bases at J, with 13 bases between the two ends. CDR3 DNA: TGCAGTGCAAGGTCCCCCCAATACAATGAGCAGTTCTTC. Amino acid sequence: CSARSPQYNEQFF.

The J gene is TRBJ2-3, the V gene TRBV7-9; 7 bases are shared with TRBD2. With 4 bases clipped from V and 0 bases from J, the junction kept 7 bases outside the gene matches. Germline V lookup: CDR1 SEHNR, CDR2 FQNEAQ (reference sequence). This CDR3 region has 16 residues. In DNA, the CDR3 is TGTGCCAGCAGCTCTAAGGGGACTATTAGCACAGATACGCAGTATTTT. Translating it yields CASSSKGTISTDTQYF.

The V gene is TRBV20-1, the J gene TRBJ2-3; D unclear. Germline CDR1 is DFQATT and CDR2 is SNEGSKA (reference sequence). Trimming took 4 bases from V and 3 from J, leaving 8 bases between them. CDR3 size: 12 residues. CDR3 loop: CSANSLTDTQYF. CDR3 nucleotide sequence: TGCAGTGCTAATTCCTTGACAGATACGCAGTATTTT.

This clonotype was detected only a few times. This chain links TRBV6-1 with TRBJ2-2; 13 bases line up with TRBD2. The CDR3 runs 13 residues. V gave up 10 bases and J gave up 7 bases; unmatched junction bases: 3. CDR1 and CDR2 from the germline V gene are MNHNS and SASEGT. In nucleotides, the CDR3 is TGTGCCACAAGACTAGCGGGGGGCGGGGAGCTGTTTTTT. The encoded protein is CATRLAGGGELFF.

This clonotype was counted between two and nine times. DNA of the CDR3: TGTGCCAGCAGCCTCAGACTTGACTCACCCCTCCACTTT. This codes for CASSLRLDSPLHF. V is TRBV7-2 and J is TRBJ1-6; D uncertain. The V gene's germline CDR1 is SGHTA and CDR2 FQGNSA. The V and J ends lost 5 bases and 10 bases respectively, with 12 bases between them. This CDR3 comprises 13 residues. The full variable domain, completed using reference TRBV7-2 and TRBJ1-6, is GAGVSQSPSNKVTEKGKDVELRCDPISGHTALYWYRQSLGQGLEFLIYFQGNSAPDKSGLPSDRFSAERTGGSVSTLTIQRTQQEDSAVYLCASSLRLDSPLHFGNGTRLTVT.

This chain links TRBV10-3 with TRBJ1-1; D ambiguous. Germline assignment: CDR1 ENHRY and CDR2 SYGVKD. Trimming removed 3 bases from V and 1 base from J, with 9 bases in between. The CDR3 is 14 residues long. The CDR3 protein is CAISERNTNTEAFF. The CDR3, as DNA: TGTGCCATCAGTGAACGGAATACGAACACTGAAGCTTTCTTT.

This clonotype was counted ten times or more. The chain uses TRBV7-9 and TRBJ1-1; D gene uncertain. Trimming removed 5 bases at V and 7 bases at J, with 8 bases between. Germline-derived CDR1 and CDR2 are SEHNR and FQNEAQ (reference sequence). The CDR3 length is 11 residues. CDR3 residues: CASSPGLEAFF. The CDR3 DNA follows: TGTGCCAGCAGCCCGGGTCTTGAAGCTTTCTTT.

This clonotype was seen a few times. The chain uses TRBV4-2 and TRBJ2-5; D not resolved. This CDR3 is built from 14 residues. The ends were cut back, 1 base at V and 1 base at J, with 7 bases in the middle. Germline V CDR1 and CDR2: LGHNA, YNFKEQ. CDR3 region: CASSQGRFQETQYF. CDR3 nucleotides: TGTGCCAGCAGCCAAGGTCGCTTCCAAGAGACCCAGTACTTC.

This chain connects TRBV29-1 to TRBJ2-2; either TRBD1 or TRBD2 may supply D (5 bases each). The CDR3 sequence is 13 residues long. Trimming took 6 bases from V and 3 from J, leaving 11 bases between them. Germline V CDR1 and CDR2: SQVTM, ANQGSEA. CDR3 residues: CSVLSGHTGELFF. The CDR3 DNA sequence: TGCAGCGTGTTATCGGGGCACACCGGGGAGCTGTTTTTT.

This clonotype has a count of ten or more. This chain uses TRBV29-1 with TRBJ2-7; no firm D call. This CDR3 contains 12 residues. The V end was cut by 4 bases, the J end by 3 bases, with 10 bases between. CDR1 and CDR2 from the germline V gene are SQVTM and ANQGSEA. The CDR3: CSVAVEGYEQYF. The DNA of the CDR3 is TGCAGCGTTGCAGTAGAAGGCTACGAGCAGTACTTC.

This clonotype was seen many times. The V gene is TRBV29-1, the J gene TRBJ2-3; no clear D. This CDR3 comprises 14 residues. Between the trimmed V and J ends, which lost 3 bases and 4 bases, there was a span of 14 bases. Germline assignment: CDR1 SQVTM and CDR2 ANQGSEA. This chain's CDR3 is CSVDDGPVPDTQYF. The DNA for the CDR3 is TGCAGCGTTGACGATGGCCCCGTCCCAGATACGCAGTATTTT.

V usage is TRBV12-3 or TRBV12-4 and J usage is TRBJ2-1, with D possibly TRBD2 on 6 matching bases. V was shortened by 3 bases and J by 1 base, with 10 bases between the two germline ends. The CDR3 loop spans 15 amino acids. For the CDR3, the DNA is TGTGCCAGCAGTTTTGACCGGGGGTCCTACAATGAGCAGTTCTTC. Protein sequence: CASSFDRGSYNEQFF.

This clonotype was observed a handful of times. The CDR3 sequence is CASSLVAWEGPYEQYF. CDR3 coding DNA: TGTGCCAGCAGCTTGGTGGCATGGGAGGGGCCCTACGAGCAGTACTTC. The chain joins TRBV5-5 to TRBJ2-7, with 7 nucleotides matching TRBD2. CDR1 and CDR2 from the germline V gene are SGHKS and YYEKEE (reference sequence). The CDR3 covers 16 residues. Unmatched junction bases numbered 8, after V lost 0 bases and J lost 2 bases.

The chain couples TRBV6-1 to TRBJ2-3, with 8 positions matching TRBD2. The germline V gene has CDR1 MNHNS and CDR2 SASEGT. This CDR3 comprises 16 residues. Losses at the gene ends were 7 bases for V and 2 bases for J; bases not matched to a gene: 11. The CDR3 sequence: CASNIPPGLDTDTQYF. Here the CDR3 DNA reads TGTGCCAGCAATATTCCCCCGGGACTAGACACAGATACGCAGTATTTT.

J is TRBJ2-1 and V is TRBV18; D ambiguous. V lost 3 bases to trimming and J lost 4 bases, with 10 bases between them. CDR1 is KGHSH, CDR2 LQKENI, per germline. The CDR3 consists of 14 residues. The CDR3 DNA is TGTGCCAGCTCACCCGATCTATCTTACAATGAGCAGTTCTTC. Its protein product is CASSPDLSYNEQFF. The full variable domain, rest sourced from reference TRBV18 and TRBJ2-1, is NAGVMQNPRHLVRRRGQEARLRCSPMKGHSHVYWYRQLPEEGLKFMVYLQKENIIDESGMPKERFSAEFPKEGPSILRIQQVVRGDSAAYFCASSPDLSYNEQFFGPGTRLTVL.

The V gene is TRBV5-1, the J gene TRBJ2-3, with D possibly matching TRBD2 (6 bases). CDR1 and CDR2 from the germline V gene are SGHRS and YFSETQ. The CDR3 covers 18 residues. Trimming took 0 bases from V and 0 from J, leaving 17 bases between them. CDR3 protein: CASSLAWVTAGSTDTQYF. The CDR3 region has the DNA TGCGCCAGCAGCTTGGCCTGGGTGACGGCGGGGAGCACAGATACGCAGTATTTT.

This clonotype was seen a few times. The chain is built from TRBV7-3 and TRBJ2-3; D might be TRBD1 or TRBD2, each matching 7 bases. Germline CDR1 SGHTA, CDR2 FQGTGA. V was trimmed by 2 bases and J by 8 bases, leaving 17 bases between them. The length of the CDR3 is 15 residues. This CDR3 is CASSLSGGGSSTQYF. The CDR3 coding sequence is TGTGCCAGCAGCTTATCAGGGGGGGGCTCGAGTACGCAGTATTTT.

The J gene is TRBJ2-3, the V gene TRBV9; D unresolved. Trimming removed 6 bases at V and 2 bases at J, with 13 bases between. The CDR3 totals 14 residues. The germline CDR1 and CDR2 sequences are SGDLS and YYNGEE. DNA of the CDR3: TGTGCCAGCAAGGGCGAAACATACACAGATACGCAGTATTTT. Its translation is CASKGETYTDTQYF.

V usage is TRBV5-7 and J usage is TRBJ2-7; 7 nucleotides line up with TRBD2. TRBV5-7 is annotated as an ORF whose role is uncertain. The CDR3 length is 14 residues. J lost 4 bases, V lost 6 bases, and 10 bases had no gene match. CDR3 sequence reads: CASNGGLPRYEQYF. The CDR3 DNA sequence: TGTGCCAGCAACGGGGGGTTACCGCGGTACGAGCAGTACTTC.

In this sample, this clonotype turned up many times. The gene calls are TRBV7-2 and TRBJ2-5; D is possibly TRBD1 (6 bases). Germline V gene sequence: CDR1 SGHTA, CDR2 FQGNSA. This CDR3 is built from 17 residues. V was trimmed by 1 base and J by 2 bases, leaving 17 bases between them. The CDR3 DNA follows: TGTGCCAGCAGCTTAGGACAACAGGGCTCTGGACAAGAGACCCAGTACTTC. Protein: CASSLGQQGSGQETQYF.